This TCR beta chain was captured by sequencing in a study of prognosis after radiotherapy for stage I lung cancer. Turning to the study itself: Stage I lung tumors that were newly diagnosed and primary were found in roughly 15 patients, while about five patients had oligometastatic NSCLC after surgical resection of the primary tumor. The study's findings and limits: The authors reported that TRBV and TRBJ gene usage differed between patients with and without metastases. Compared with a median of about 9,800 beforehand, unique TCR clone counts dropped to almost 7,000 after stereotactic body radiation therapy.

With two-round multiplex PCR, TCR beta CDR3 sequences were amplified from genomic DNA. Amplification in first-round PCR relied on primers specific to each TRBV and TRBJ gene. MiXCR was run by TCRdb on the multiplex PCR reads, yielding one entry per CDR3 protein. Among fewer than 40,000 distinct CDR3 sequences listed, around 30% were seen once. The CDR3 is 15 residues long. Trimming removed 4 bases at V and 3 bases at J, with 13 bases between. Germline CDR1 reads SGHRS; CDR2 reads YFSETQ. This clonotype was observed a single time. No antigen is known for it. The source material was PBMCs, sampled before or after stereotactic body radiation therapy (not recorded which). V is TRBV5-1 and J is TRBJ2-2; the D gene could be TRBD1 or TRBD2 (5 bases each). This receptor was identified in a donor over 45 with non-small cell lung cancer. CDR3 residues: CASSNEWGHTGELFF. As DNA, the CDR3 is TGCGCCAGCAGCAACGAATGGGGACACACCGGGGAGCTGTTTTTT.